This T cell receptor beta chain is drawn from a study of blood T cell repertoires in COVID-19. V lost 4 bases, J lost 2 bases, and 7 bases stayed unmatched. The germline CDR1 and CDR2 sequences are SGHNT and YYREEE (reference sequence). This CDR3 contains 16 residues. Only in-frame clones appear in the TCRdb table, and some are missing; sequencing was by immunoSEQ multiplex PCR. The table has 220,000 or so clones, just under 90% seen once; the top ten hold over 0.85%. The chain links TRBV5-4 to TRBJ2-1; 9 bases agree with TRBD2. Material for sequencing was PBMCs or T cells enriched from blood (not recorded which). The source is a man in his fifties who had been exposed to COVID-19. The CDR3, as DNA: TGTGCCAGCAGCCCGGATAGCGGGGGAGCCTACAATGAGCAGTTCTTC. Translated: CASSPDSGGAYNEQFF. Using reference TRBV5-4 and TRBJ2-1 for the parts outside the CDR3, the full variable domain is ETGVTQSPTHLIKTRGQQVTLRCSSQSGHNTVSWYQQALGQGPQFIFQYYREEENGRGNFPPRFSGLQFPNYSSELNVNALELDDSALYLCASSPDSGGAYNEQFFGPGTRLTVL.